This entry lists 8 T cell receptor beta chains sequenced from one sample in a study of blood T cell repertoires in COVID-19. Here immunoSEQ multiplex PCR was the method, and the copy in TCRdb shows in-frame clones only, minus some. The sample records 250,000 to 300,000 clones, roughly 86% being singletons. The sample taken for sequencing was peripheral blood. The receptors originated from a woman aged 30 to 39 with COVID-19, enrolled during active disease.

The rearrangement joins TRBV7-8 to TRBJ2-7; 15 bases align to TRBD2. The J segment lost 6 bases and the V segment lost 5 bases, leaving 5 bases of the junction unmatched. The CDR3 length is 15 residues. Germline assignment: CDR1 SGHVS and CDR2 FQNEAQ. CDR3 bases: TGTGCCAGCAGCGCCCGGACTAGCGGGAGGGTCGAGCAGTACTTC. It codes for CASSARTSGRVEQYF.

The CDR3 here is CASSPTSGRTGELFF. DNA of the CDR3: TGTGCCAGCAGCCCGACTAGCGGGAGGACCGGGGAGCTGTTTTTT. V and J are TRBV9 and TRBJ2-2; 13 bases are a match to TRBD2. The germline CDR1 and CDR2 sequences are SGDLS and YYNGEE. CDR3 length: 15 residues. V lost 4 bases and J lost 5; bases outside the gene matches: 2.

The rearrangement joins TRBV27 to TRBJ2-1, with TRBD1 matching 12 bases. Per germline, CDR1 MNHEY and CDR2 SMNVEV (reference sequence). V dropped 4 bases and J dropped 8; count of bases not matched to a gene: 6. The CDR3 has 15 residues. CDR3 loop: CASSYGTGGVDEQFF. CDR3 bases: TGTGCCAGCAGTTATGGGACAGGGGGCGTGGATGAGCAGTTCTTC.

This clone was observed once. The V and J genes are TRBV7-9 and TRBJ2-1; no firm D call. Germline V CDR1 and CDR2: SEHNR, FQNEAQ (reference sequence). This CDR3 spans 13 amino acids. The V end was cut by 4 bases, the J end by 10 bases, with 14 bases between. CDR3 in amino acids: CASSSRSTEEQFF. The CDR3 DNA follows: TGTGCCAGCAGCTCACGGAGTACGGAGGAGCAGTTCTTC.

The rearrangement links TRBV9 to TRBJ2-2, with TRBD1 matching over 10 bases. CDR3 size: 18 residues. V lost 4 bases to trimming and J lost 7 bases; unmatched junction nucleotides: 16. The germline gives CDR1 SGDLS, CDR2 YYNGEE. CDR3 amino acids: CASSLTWTGGVFDGELFF. DNA of the CDR3: TGTGCCAGCAGCCTAACATGGACAGGGGGAGTTTTTGACGGGGAGCTGTTTTTT.

V gene TRBV30 combines with J gene TRBJ1-5, with D possibly TRBD1 on 6 matching bases. The CDR3 is 16 residues long. CDR1 GTSNPN and CDR2 SVGIG come from the germline V gene (reference sequence). The ends were cut back, 0 bases at V and 0 bases at J, with 12 bases in the middle. The CDR3 sequence is CAWSVRGTYSNQPQHF. Here the CDR3 DNA reads TGTGCCTGGAGTGTAAGGGGGACGTATAGCAATCAGCCCCAGCATTTT.

The rearrangement uses TRBV24-1 and TRBJ2-5; 12 bases match TRBD2. The CDR3 loop spans 15 amino acids. CDR1 KGHDR and CDR2 SFDVKD come from the germline V gene. V gave up 5 bases and J gave up 5 bases; unmatched junction bases: 5. The CDR3 sequence is CATSGTSGASETQYF. The CDR3 region has the DNA TGTGCCACCAGTGGGACTAGCGGGGCCTCGGAGACCCAGTACTTC.

The chain links TRBV5-4 to TRBJ2-1; 10 nucleotides align to TRBD2. This CDR3 has 15 residues. The junction had 11 bases not matched to a gene; V was cut back by 5 bases and J by 9 bases. Germline V lookup: CDR1 SGHNT, CDR2 YYREEE (reference sequence). This chain's CDR3 is CASSPGLARSVEQFF. The CDR3 DNA sequence: TGTGCCAGCAGTCCGGGACTAGCGCGTTCAGTTGAGCAGTTCTTC.